This T cell receptor beta chain stems from a study of shared clonotypes between healthy human individuals. Overall study findings and caveats: Blood alone was sampled, and tissue repertoires likely differ.

CDR3 length equals 16 residues. The germline CDR1 and CDR2 sequences are MDHEN and SYDVKM. V trimming: 7 bases; J trimming: 4 bases; junction bases outside the gene matches: 6. Deep was the level at which the assay was run. Generated by immunoSEQ multiplex PCR, the TCRdb table keeps only in-frame clones and is missing some. The sample includes about 480,000 clones, about 75% of them seen just once. With regard to this clone: The antigen remains unidentified.

Donors comprised healthy HIV-negative adults lacking recent acute infections or vaccinations. The sample comprised PBMCs. The genes are TRBV28 and TRBJ2-3; 15 nucleotides line up with TRBD2. The origin of this receptor is a middle-aged woman in good health. Some clones in this sample may be carry-over from other donors' samples. The CDR3 bases are TGTGCCAGCACCCGGGGACTAGCGGGGGGCTCAGATACGCAGTATTTT. Amino acid sequence: CASTRGLAGGSDTQYF.